A selection of T cell receptor beta chains follows, all from one sample in a study of CD8 T cells in ankylosing spondylitis. From the 5' RACE reads, TCRdb called clonotypes with MiXCR, one entry per CDR3 protein. The table has 130,000 or so distinct CDR3 sequences, around 7% seen once; the top ten hold 9% to 15%. Sequenced: blood, either unsorted or a sorted T cell fraction (not recorded which). These receptors all come from a male donor with ankylosing spondylitis or in good health (not recorded which). Each CDR3 is given with its conserved first and last residue. Each record gives: clone size, CDR3 length, V gene, J gene, D gene, CDR3 protein, CDR3 DNA. D genes are given only for firm matches. Expanded clones are given a class, and other clones once, few, many or no size at all.

>many|13|TRBV10-3|TRBJ2-7|TRBD2
CAIAIAGGYEQYF
TGTGCCATCGCCATAGCGGGAGGTTACGAGCAGTACTTC
>many|13|TRBV30|TRBJ1-5|NA
CAWSPDNNQPQHF
TGTGCCTGGAGCCCGGACAACAATCAGCCCCAGCATTTT
>many|14|TRBV29-1|TRBJ2-5|NA
CSVPRAGVQLAQYF
TGCAGCGTTCCCAGGGCCGGAGTTCAGCTGGCCCAGTACTTC
>few|13|TRBV20-1|TRBJ2-1|NA
CSARDRVFNEQFF
TGCAGTGCTAGAGACAGGGTCTTCAATGAGCAGTTCTTC
>many|15|TRBV20-1|TRBJ2-1|NA
CSAIRRASTGNEQFF
TGCAGTGCTATTCGACGGGCTAGCACGGGCAATGAGCAGTTCTTC
>many|14|TRBV12-3/TRBV12-4|TRBJ1-5|NA
CASSLSGFNQPQHF
TGTGCCAGCAGTTTATCCGGGTTCAATCAGCCCCAGCATTTT
>NA|13|TRBV20-1|TRBJ1-5|TRBD1
CSAGTDSNQPQHF
TGCAGTGCCGGGACAGATAGCAATCAGCCCCAGCATTTT
>many|17|TRBV19|TRBJ2-1|NA
CASSISGGPTTYNEQFF
TGTGCCAGTAGTATATCTGGGGGCCCCACAACCTACAATGAGCAGTTCTTC
>few|16|TRBV5-1|TRBJ2-5|TRBD2
CASSFSGGVPQETQYF
TGCGCCAGCAGCTTCTCCGGGGGGGTACCCCAAGAGACCCAGTACTTC
>many|15|TRBV20-1|TRBJ1-6|TRBD1
CSARGPGQRNSPLHF
TGCAGTGCTAGGGGACCGGGACAGCGGAATTCACCCCTCCACTTT
>NA|12|TRBV5-1|TRBJ2-3|NA
CASSPDSVTQYF
TGCGCCAGCAGCCCAGACTCGGTAACGCAGTATTTT
>many|13|TRBV5-1|TRBJ2-5|NA
CASSADKGETQYF
TGCGCCAGCAGCGCGGACAAGGGAGAGACCCAGTACTTC
>many|10|TRBV10-3|TRBJ2-1|NA
CAMGRDEQFF
TGTGCCATGGGGCGGGATGAGCAGTTCTTC
>many|15|TRBV20-1|TRBJ2-3|TRBD2
CSARDPGTSDYTQYF
TGCAGTGCTAGAGACCCCGGGACTAGCGATTATACGCAGTATTTT
>many|13|TRBV5-1|TRBJ1-2|NA
CASSLGRLYGYTF
TGCGCCAGCAGCTTGGGACGGCTCTATGGCTACACCTTC
>many|15|TRBV9|TRBJ2-3|NA
CASSVGRGQRDTQYF
TGTGCCAGCAGCGTAGGGAGGGGTCAACGGGATACGCAGTATTTT
>many|15|TRBV12-3/TRBV12-4|TRBJ2-1|NA
CASSQGSAPHNEQFF
TGTGCCAGCAGCCAGGGTTCAGCTCCTCACAATGAGCAGTTCTTC
>many|12|TRBV20-1|TRBJ2-3|NA
CSGLALRDTQYF
TGCAGTGGGCTAGCGTTGAGAGATACGCAGTATTTT
>many|13|TRBV20-1|TRBJ1-6|NA
CSARQGWDSPLHF
TGCAGTGCTAGACAGGGCTGGGATTCACCCCTCCACTTT
>many|16|TRBV5-1|TRBJ2-2|NA
CASSLHGRENTGELFF
TGCGCCAGCAGCTTGCATGGAAGGGAAAACACCGGGGAGCTGTTTTTT